A single sample is the source of the 21 T cell receptor beta chains below, sequenced in a study of T cells in Graves' hyperthyroidism and ophthalmopathy. There were TCR beta CDR3 regions amplified from RNA transcripts. Initially, a first-round RT-PCR of the TCR CDR3 employed the HTBI primer set. One entry per CDR3 protein, called by TCRdb with MiXCR from the multiplex PCR reads. The sample consists of a few hundred thousand distinct CDR3 sequences, about 18% of them appearing once. Sequencing input: blood. The origin of the receptors is a man aged 18-30 years with Graves' ophthalmopathy.

This clonotype appeared many times. CDR3 DNA: TGTGCCAGCAGTTCCCCAGACAGGGGGCTCCCCGGGGAGCTGTTTTTT. It encodes CASSSPDRGLPGELFF. The V call is TRBV12-3 or TRBV12-4, the J call TRBJ2-2; 10 bases align to TRBD1. After removal of 4 bases from V and 6 bases from J, the junction contained 8 bases not matched to a gene. The CDR3 runs to 16 residues.

This clonotype was seen at least ten times. The gene calls are TRBV7-3 and TRBJ2-5; 12 bases agree with TRBD2. Germline V CDR1 and CDR2: SGHTA, FQGTGA. This CDR3 spans 16 amino acids. With 5 bases clipped from V and 0 bases from J, the junction kept 4 bases outside the gene matches. CDR3 DNA sequence: TGTGCCAGCAGCCTCGGACTAGCGGGGAACCAAGAGACCCAGTACTTC. It codes for CASSLGLAGNQETQYF.

At least ten counts were recorded for this clonotype. V is TRBV10-3 and J is TRBJ2-7; 11 bases are a match to TRBD2. The germline V gene has CDR1 ENHRY and CDR2 SYGVKD. The CDR3 spans 15 residues. V was pared by 9 bases and J by 4 bases, with 11 bases of the junction left unmatched. The CDR3 DNA follows: TGTGCCATTGGGGATCTAGCGGGGGGAGCTTACGAGCAGTACTTC. Translation gives CAIGDLAGGAYEQYF.

This clonotype showed up many times. CDR3 sequence: CASTLSSSSYEQYF. The DNA for the CDR3 is TGTGCCAGCACCCTTAGCTCAAGCTCCTACGAGCAGTACTTC. This rearrangement joins TRBV12-3 or TRBV12-4 to TRBJ2-7; no reliable D call. This CDR3 is built from 14 residues. The germline V and J ends were trimmed by 7 bases and 0 bases, with 13 bases remaining between them.

V and J are TRBV5-1 and TRBJ2-4; no definite D call. CDR1 is SGHRS and CDR2 is YFSETQ in the germline V gene. The V and J ends lost 0 bases and 1 base respectively, with 11 bases between them. The CDR3 is 16 residues long. The CDR3, as DNA: TGCGCCAGCAGCTTGGCCTGGGCGGACGCCAAAAACATTCAGTACTTC. Protein: CASSLAWADAKNIQYF.

This clonotype was counted only a few times. The V gene is TRBV6-2 or TRBV6-3, the J gene TRBJ1-1; D is uncertain. Germline V lookup: CDR1 MNHEY, CDR2 SVGEGT. Trimming removed 6 bases at V and 6 bases at J, with 11 bases between. The CDR3 totals 12 residues. The CDR3 sequence: CASSSLRAEAFF. CDR3 nucleotides: TGTGCCAGCAGCTCCCTCCGGGCTGAAGCTTTCTTT.

The table lists this clonotype with many counts. The rearrangement uses TRBV24-1 and TRBJ2-5; TRBD1 aligns across 8 bases. V dropped 10 bases and J dropped 5; count of bases not matched to a gene: 8. Germline assignment: CDR1 KGHDR and CDR2 SFDVKD. The CDR3 loop spans 13 amino acids. The CDR3 loop reads CATSAQGAETQYF. CDR3 sequence (DNA): TGTGCCACAAGCGCCCAGGGGGCGGAGACCCAGTACTTC.

This chain joins TRBV6-1 and TRBJ2-7; 7 nucleotides agree with TRBD2. CDR1 is MNHNS and CDR2 is SASEGT in the germline V gene. J was trimmed by 3 bases and V by 6 bases; bases with no gene match: 8. This CDR3 region has 14 residues. CDR3 in DNA: TGTGCCAGCAGGATTACTGGCGGGGGCTACGAGCAGTACTTC. Translating it yields CASRITGGGYEQYF.

This clonotype was detected only a few times. J is TRBJ1-4 and V is TRBV5-8; D is unresolved. Germline CDR1 and CDR2: SGHTS and YDEGEE. The CDR3 spans 14 residues. V lost 0 bases to trimming and J lost 7 bases, with 10 bases between them. The CDR3 sequence is CASSLDNSIEKLFF. Here the CDR3 DNA reads TGTGCCAGCAGCTTGGATAATTCAATTGAAAAACTGTTTTTT.

This clonotype was picked up many times. This chain links TRBV3-1 with TRBJ1-5; D remains ambiguous. Trimming took off 0 bases at V and 0 bases at J, with 6 bases between the two ends. Germline V gene sequence: CDR1 LGHDT, CDR2 YNNKEL (reference sequence). The CDR3 runs to 15 residues. The chain's CDR3 is CASSQEGYSNQPQHF. As DNA, the CDR3 is TGTGCCAGCAGCCAAGAGGGGTATAGCAATCAGCCCCAGCATTTT.

This clonotype was seen more than once but under ten times. The chain joins TRBV10-2 to TRBJ1-1; weak D call: TRBD1 (6 bases). The germline V gene has CDR1 WSHSY and CDR2 SAAADI. Trimming removed 3 bases at V and 1 base at J, with 12 bases between. The length of the CDR3 is 15 residues. DNA of the CDR3: TGCGCCAGCAGTGAACAGGGCTCGGAGAACACTGAAGCTTTCTTT. This sequence encodes CASSEQGSENTEAFF.

This clonotype showed up many times. The chain employs TRBV2 and TRBJ2-7, with D perhaps TRBD1 (7 bases). V lost 7 bases, J lost 0 bases, and 10 bases lay in between. The V gene's germline CDR1 is SNHLY and CDR2 FYNNEI. CDR3 length equals 13 residues. This CDR3 is CASMRDSSYEQYF. DNA for the CDR3: TGTGCCAGCATGCGGGACAGCTCCTACGAGCAGTACTTC.

In this sample, this clonotype turned up many times. This chain uses TRBV11-2 with TRBJ1-3; D gene unclear. Germline CDR1 reads SGHAT; CDR2 reads FQNNGV. CDR3 size: 14 residues. Trimming took 5 bases from V and 4 from J, leaving 12 bases between them. The CDR3 DNA follows: TGTGCCAGCAGCCCCTCGACGGGAGGAAACACCATATATTTT. Protein product: CASSPSTGGNTIYF.

This chain links TRBV9 with TRBJ1-6, with D unclear. In germline, CDR1 is SGDLS, CDR2 YYNGEE. The CDR3 has 14 residues. The V end was cut by 1 base, the J end by 7 bases, with 9 bases between. The CDR3 is CASSVSQRNSPLHF. Written as DNA, the CDR3 is TGTGCCAGCAGCGTAAGTCAGAGGAATTCACCCCTCCACTTT. The entire variable domain, with the rest obtained from reference TRBV9 and TRBJ1-6, is as follows: DSGVTQTPKHLITATGQRVTLRCSPRSGDLSVYWYQQSLDQGLQFLIQYYNGEERAKGNILERFSAQQFPDLHSELNLSSLELGDSALYFCASSVSQRNSPLHFGNGTRLTVT.

The chain links TRBV3-1 to TRBJ1-1; D may be TRBD1 (6 bases). Germline V gives CDR1 LGHDT, CDR2 YNNKEL (reference sequence). This CDR3 contains 16 residues. Between the trimmed V and J ends, which lost 1 base and 6 bases, there was a span of 18 bases. The chain's CDR3 is CASSQGEIGGAAEAFF. The CDR3 nucleotides are TGTGCCAGCAGCCAAGGCGAAATAGGGGGAGCCGCTGAAGCTTTCTTT.

A few counts support this clonotype. The gene calls are TRBV12-3 or TRBV12-4 and TRBJ2-2, with 10 positions matching TRBD2. The V and J ends lost 2 bases and 6 bases, in that order; junction bases with no gene match: 3. The CDR3 is 15 residues long. In nucleotides, the CDR3 is TGTGCCAGCAGTTTAAGCGGGGGGGTCCCCGGGGAGCTGTTTTTT. Its protein is CASSLSGGVPGELFF.

This clonotype was counted at least ten times. The chain couples TRBV12-3 or TRBV12-4 to TRBJ2-7, with D hard to call. The CDR3 is 11 residues long. Trimming took off 4 bases at V and 5 bases at J, with 6 bases between the two ends. CDR3 in amino acids: CASSYLNEQYF. As DNA, the CDR3 is TGTGCCAGCAGTTATTTGAACGAGCAGTACTTC.

This clonotype was observed many times. The chain joins TRBV5-1 to TRBJ2-7, with D uncertain. CDR3 size: 14 residues. CDR1 and CDR2 from the germline V gene are SGHRS and YFSETQ. Deletions cut 5 bases from V and 2 bases from J, with 14 bases between. CDR3 residues: CASRMTLQTYEQYF. The CDR3, as DNA: TGCGCCAGCAGAATGACCCTGCAAACCTACGAGCAGTACTTC.

V gene TRBV6-1 combines with J gene TRBJ2-3; TRBD1 might be the D (6 bases). Trimming removed 7 bases at V and 2 bases at J, with 10 bases between. Germline CDR1 and CDR2: MNHNS and SASEGT. The CDR3 contains 13 residues. CDR3 sequence: CASTRGPTDTQYF. DNA of the CDR3: TGTGCCAGCACCAGGGGACCCACAGATACGCAGTATTTT.

This clonotype showed up many times. This chain connects TRBV12-3 or TRBV12-4 to TRBJ1-2; 9 positions agree with TRBD1. This CDR3 has 14 residues. Trimming took 3 bases from V and 8 from J; bases not matched to a gene: 7. The CDR3 bases are TGTGCCAGCAGTTTGGGGACAGGGAGGGGGGGCTACACCTTC. Translated, it gives CASSLGTGRGGYTF.

The chain couples TRBV15 to TRBJ2-4, with D perhaps matching TRBD1 (5 bases). This CDR3 has 16 amino acids. From germline, CDR1 is LNHNV and CDR2 YYDKDF (reference sequence). The V end lost 0 bases, the J end lost 1 base, and 10 bases lay between the germline ends. The CDR3 DNA is TGTGCCACCAGCAGAGAAGGGGTGGGGGCCAAAAACATTCAGTACTTC. It specifies CATSREGVGAKNIQYF.